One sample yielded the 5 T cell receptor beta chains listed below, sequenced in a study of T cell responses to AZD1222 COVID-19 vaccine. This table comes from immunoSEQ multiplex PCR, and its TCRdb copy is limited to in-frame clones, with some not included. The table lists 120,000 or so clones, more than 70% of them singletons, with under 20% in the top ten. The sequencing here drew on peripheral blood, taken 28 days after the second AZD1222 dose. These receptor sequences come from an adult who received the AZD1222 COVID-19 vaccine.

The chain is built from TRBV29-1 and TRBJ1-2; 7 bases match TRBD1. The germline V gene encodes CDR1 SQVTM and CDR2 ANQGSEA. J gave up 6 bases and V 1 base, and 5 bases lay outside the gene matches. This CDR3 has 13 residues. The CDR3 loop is CSVEAIGTDGYTF. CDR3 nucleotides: TGCAGCGTTGAAGCGATTGGGACAGATGGCTACACCTTC. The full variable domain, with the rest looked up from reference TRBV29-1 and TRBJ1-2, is SAVISQKPSRDICQRGTSLTIQCQVDSQVTMMFWYRQQPGQSLTLIATANQGSEATYESGFVIDKFPISRPNLTFSTLTVSNMSPEDSSIYLCSVEAIGTDGYTFGSGTRLTVV.

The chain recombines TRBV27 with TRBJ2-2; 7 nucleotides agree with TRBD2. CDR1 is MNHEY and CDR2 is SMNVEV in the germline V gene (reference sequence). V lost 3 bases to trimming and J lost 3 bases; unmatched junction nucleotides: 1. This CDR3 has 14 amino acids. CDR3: CASSFGGYTGELFF. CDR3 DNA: TGTGCCAGCAGTTTCGGGGGGTACACCGGGGAGCTGTTTTTT.

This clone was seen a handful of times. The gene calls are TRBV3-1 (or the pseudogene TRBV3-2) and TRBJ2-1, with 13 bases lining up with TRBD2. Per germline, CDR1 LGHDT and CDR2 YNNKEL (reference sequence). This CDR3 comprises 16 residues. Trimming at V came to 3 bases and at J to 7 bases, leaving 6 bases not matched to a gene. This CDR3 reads CASSQGTSGAGNEQFF. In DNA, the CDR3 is TGTGCCAGCAGCCAGGGGACTAGCGGGGCTGGTAATGAGCAGTTCTTC.

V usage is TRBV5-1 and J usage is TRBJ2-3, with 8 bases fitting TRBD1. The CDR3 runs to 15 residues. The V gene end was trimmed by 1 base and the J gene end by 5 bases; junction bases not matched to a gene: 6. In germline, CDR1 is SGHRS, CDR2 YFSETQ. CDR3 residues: CASSLQGAYGDTQYF. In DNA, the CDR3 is TGCGCCAGCAGCTTGCAGGGGGCGTATGGAGATACGCAGTATTTT.

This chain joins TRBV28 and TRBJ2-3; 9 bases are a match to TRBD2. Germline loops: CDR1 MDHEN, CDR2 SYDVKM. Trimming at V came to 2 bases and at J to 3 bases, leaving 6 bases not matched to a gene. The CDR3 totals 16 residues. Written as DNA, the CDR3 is TGTGCCAGCAGTTTAGTATCTAGCGGGGCTACAGATACGCAGTATTTT. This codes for CASSLVSSGATDTQYF.